This paragraph reports one T cell receptor beta chain. Per the original data handling: Amplification with reference gene primers provided the estimates of nucleated cell counts. Using immunoSEQ multiplex PCR, the repertoire was profiled, and TCRdb retains in-frame clones only, with some absent. That table supplies the V and J calls and clone size; D and trimming were determined from the DNA. This sample has around 56,000 clones; around 90% occur once, and the top ten carry about 16%. This specimen belongs to a study of blood T cell repertoires in COVID-19. The material sequenced was peripheral blood. The sequence was obtained from an older man with acute or convalescent COVID-19.

The CDR3 here is CASSLAPGGVYGYTF. For the CDR3, the DNA is TGTGCCAGCAGCTTAGCCCCGGGGGGCGTCTATGGCTACACCTTC. The gene calls are TRBV7-2 and TRBJ1-2; tentative D call: TRBD1 (6 bases). CDR1 is SGHTA and CDR2 is FQGNSA in the germline V gene. This CDR3 comprises 15 residues. With 0 bases removed from V and 4 bases from J, the gap between germline ends came to 12 bases.